This T cell receptor beta chain was sequenced in a study of T cell clusters in autoimmune cytopenias. Overall study results and limits: TRB repertoire shifts in secondary cytopenia and chronic lymphocytic leukemia mostly reflected lymphoma, not autoimmunity. A dominant lymphoma-associated repertoire apparently masked the cluster-lack signature in secondary cytopenia versus chronic lymphocytic leukemia. Clustering suggested that physiological T cell clusters were missing in primary autoimmune cytopenia patients.

TRB was amplified by touch-down multiplex PCR, primer pools A and B combined. Using the multiplex PCR reads, TCRdb records one entry per CDR3 protein without DNA. Its table lists some 7,600 distinct CDR3 sequences. TRB was amplified from roughly 250 ng of peripheral blood genomic DNA per sample. In the case of this clonotype: No antigen is known for it.

CDR1 is MNHNS and CDR2 is SASEGT in the germline V gene. The CDR3 is made up of 17 amino acids. The sequenced sample was peripheral blood. The receptor comes from a human donor with an autoimmune cytopenia or autoimmune hepatitis (not recorded which). This chain links TRBV6-1 with TRBJ2-1; checking the TCRdb D call of TRBD2 is not possible without DNA. This CDR3 is CASSPSLAGGPRSEQFF.